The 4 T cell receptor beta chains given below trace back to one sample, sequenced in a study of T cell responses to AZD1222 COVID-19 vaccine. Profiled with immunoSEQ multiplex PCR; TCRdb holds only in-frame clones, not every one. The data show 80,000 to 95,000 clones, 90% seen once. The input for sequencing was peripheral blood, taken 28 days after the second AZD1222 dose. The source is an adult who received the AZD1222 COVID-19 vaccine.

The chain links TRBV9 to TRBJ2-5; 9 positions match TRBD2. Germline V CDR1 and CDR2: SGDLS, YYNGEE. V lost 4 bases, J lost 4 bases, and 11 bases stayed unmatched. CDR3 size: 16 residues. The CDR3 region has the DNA TGTGCCAGCAGCCCCCGGCTAGCGGGGTCGTCAGAGACCCAGTACTTC. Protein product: CASSPRLAGSSETQYF.

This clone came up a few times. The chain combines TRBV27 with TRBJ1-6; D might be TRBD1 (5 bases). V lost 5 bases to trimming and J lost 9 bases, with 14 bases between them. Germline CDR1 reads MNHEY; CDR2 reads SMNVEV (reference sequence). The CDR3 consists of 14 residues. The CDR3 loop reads CASSPQGMGSPLHF. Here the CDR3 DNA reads TGTGCCAGCAGTCCCCAGGGAATGGGTTCACCCCTCCACTTT.

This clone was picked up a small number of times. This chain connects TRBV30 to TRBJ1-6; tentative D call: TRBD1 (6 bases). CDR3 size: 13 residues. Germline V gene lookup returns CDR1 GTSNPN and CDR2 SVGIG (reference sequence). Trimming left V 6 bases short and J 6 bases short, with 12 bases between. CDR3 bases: TGTGCCTGCAGTAGACAGGCTAATTCACCCCTCCACTTT. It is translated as CACSRQANSPLHF.

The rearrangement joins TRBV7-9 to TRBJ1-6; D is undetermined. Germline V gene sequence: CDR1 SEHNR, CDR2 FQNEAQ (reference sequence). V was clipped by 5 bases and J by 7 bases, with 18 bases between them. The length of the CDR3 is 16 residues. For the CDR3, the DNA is TGTGCCAGCAGCCCCTTGGGCGGCAGAGGAAATTCACCCCTCCACTTT. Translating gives CASSPLGGRGNSPLHF.